This T cell receptor (beta chain) derives from a study of shared clonotypes between healthy human individuals. Overall study findings and caveats: The authors expected sequencing depth to affect clonotype sharing among donors. Enrolling few donors narrowed the genetic and exposure-history diversity that was represented.

This clone has ten or more counts. The antigen is undetermined. Generated by immunoSEQ multiplex PCR, the TCRdb table keeps only in-frame clones and is missing some. Seen here are around 980,000 clones, around 78% observed once, and the top ten hold 0.5% to 0.65%. V lost 2 bases and J lost 5, with 7 bases in between. The CDR3 spans 12 residues. From germline, CDR1 is SGHNT and CDR2 YYREEE (reference sequence). The V and J genes are TRBV5-4 and TRBJ1-2, with D perhaps matching TRBD1 (5 bases). Specimen: memory CD4+ T cells from PBMCs. Subset described: CD45RA-negative fraction. This TCR derives from a young man in good health. Some clones in this sample may be carry-over from other donors' samples. In DNA form, the CDR3 reads TGTGCCAGCAGCTTAGACAGATATGGCTACACCTTC. Translated, it gives CASSLDRYGYTF.